These 5 T cell receptor beta chains came from one sample sequenced in a study of cytomegalovirus exposure and HLA in healthy donors. The PCR ran on 60 Vbeta and 13 Jbeta primers. Here immunoSEQ multiplex PCR was the method, and the copy in TCRdb shows in-frame clones only, minus some. The sample contains around 140,000 clones, roughly 80% of which appear only once. The sample comprised PBMCs. Receptors originate from a female donor in good health and CMV-seronegative.

The chain carries TRBV28 and TRBJ1-5; 10 positions match TRBD1. CDR1 is MDHEN, CDR2 SYDVKM, per germline. The CDR3 has 14 amino acids. The V gene end was trimmed by 3 bases and the J gene end by 11 bases; junction bases not matched to a gene: 7. The DNA of the CDR3 is TGTGCCAGCAGTTTTTGGACAGGGGGATCAGCCCAGCATTTT. Protein: CASSFWTGGSAQHF. The full variable domain, with the rest looked up from reference TRBV28 and TRBJ1-5, is DVKVTQSSRYLVKRTGEKVFLECVQDMDHENMFWYRQDPGLGLRLIYFSYDVKMKEKGDIPEGYSVSREKKERFSLILESASTNQTSMYLCASSFWTGGSAQHFGDGTRLSIL.

Only one count was recorded for this clone. The chain couples TRBV28 to TRBJ1-2, with 8 bases aligning to TRBD1. Looked up from germline, CDR1 is MDHEN and CDR2 is SYDVKM. The length of the CDR3 is 16 residues. The V segment lost 2 bases and the J segment 4 bases; nucleotides outside the gene matches: 9. The CDR3 bases are TGTGCCAGCAGTTTACCCATACAGGGGGGGGTCTATGGCTACACCTTC. As protein: CASSLPIQGGVYGYTF.

The V and J genes are TRBV15 and TRBJ2-3; weak D call: TRBD2 (5 bases). Trimming removed 0 bases from V and 7 bases from J, with 8 bases in between. CDR3 length: 13 residues. CDR1 is LNHNV and CDR2 is YYDKDF in the germline V gene (reference sequence). CDR3 nucleotides: TGTGCCACCAGCAGAGATCGGGGAAATACGCAGTATTTT. Its protein product is CATSRDRGNTQYF.

This rearrangement joins TRBV2 to TRBJ2-3; D is ambiguous. Deletions cut 5 bases from V and 9 bases from J, with 12 bases between. Germline V gene data show CDR1 as SNHLY and CDR2 as FYNNEI. The CDR3 length is 12 residues. This CDR3 is CASSPGTATQYF. CDR3 in DNA: TGTGCCAGCAGTCCTGGTACCGCGACGCAGTATTTT.

This clone was detected only once. The rearrangement joins TRBV4-1 to TRBJ2-7; D is possibly TRBD2 (5 bases). Germline V gene data show CDR1 as MGHRA and CDR2 as YSYEKL. Trimming removed 4 bases from V and 1 base from J, with 17 bases in between. This CDR3 comprises 16 residues. CDR3 in amino acids: CASSRQEGGQSYEQYF. The CDR3 DNA follows: TGCGCCAGCAGCCGTCAAGAAGGAGGCCAATCCTACGAGCAGTACTTC.